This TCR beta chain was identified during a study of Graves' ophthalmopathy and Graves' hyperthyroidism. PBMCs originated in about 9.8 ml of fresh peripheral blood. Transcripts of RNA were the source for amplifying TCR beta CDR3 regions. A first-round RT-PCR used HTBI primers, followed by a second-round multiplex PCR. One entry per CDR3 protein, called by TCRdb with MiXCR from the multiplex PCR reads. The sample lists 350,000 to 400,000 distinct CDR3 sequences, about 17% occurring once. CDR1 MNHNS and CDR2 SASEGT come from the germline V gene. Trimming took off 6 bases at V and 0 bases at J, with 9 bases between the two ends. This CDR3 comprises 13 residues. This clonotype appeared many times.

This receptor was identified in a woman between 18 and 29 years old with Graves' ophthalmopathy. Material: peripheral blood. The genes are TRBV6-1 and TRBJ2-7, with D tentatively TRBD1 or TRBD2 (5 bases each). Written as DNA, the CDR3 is TGTGCCAGCAGGGGACGTAACTCCTACGAGCAGTACTTC. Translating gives CASRGRNSYEQYF.